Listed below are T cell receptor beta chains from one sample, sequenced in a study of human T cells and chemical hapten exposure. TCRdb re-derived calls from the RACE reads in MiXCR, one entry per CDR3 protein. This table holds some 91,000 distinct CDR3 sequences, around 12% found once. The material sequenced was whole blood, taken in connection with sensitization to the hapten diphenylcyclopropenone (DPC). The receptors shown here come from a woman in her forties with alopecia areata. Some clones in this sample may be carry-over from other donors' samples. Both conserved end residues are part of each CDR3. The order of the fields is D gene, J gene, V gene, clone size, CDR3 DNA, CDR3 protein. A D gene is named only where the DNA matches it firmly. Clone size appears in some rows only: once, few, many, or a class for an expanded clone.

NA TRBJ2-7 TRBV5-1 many TGCGCCAGCAGGCGGGACGGAGGCGACTTTTACGAGCAGTACTTC CASRRDGGDFYEQYF
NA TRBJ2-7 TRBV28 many TGTGCCAGCAGTAGGGACGGCTACGAGCAGTACTTC CASSRDGYEQYF
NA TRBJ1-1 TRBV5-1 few TGCGCCAGCAGCTCCGGACAAGCGAACACTGAAGCTTTCTTT CASSSGQANTEAFF
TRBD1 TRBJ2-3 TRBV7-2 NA TGTGCCAGCAGCTTATGGCCAGGGGGCTCGGGAGATACGCAGTATTTT CASSLWPGGSGDTQYF
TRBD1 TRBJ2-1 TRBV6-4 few TGTGCCAGCAGTTTCTTCGGGACAGGGTACAGTGAGCAGTTCTTC CASSFFGTGYSEQFF
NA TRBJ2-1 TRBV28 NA TGTGCCAGCACCTCGCGCCCCGAAGGCGGTGAGCAGTTCTTC CASTSRPEGGEQFF
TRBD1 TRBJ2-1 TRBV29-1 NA TGCAGCGTTGCCGGCGGACAGGGAACCTACAATGGGCAGTTCTTC CSVAGGQGTYNGQFF
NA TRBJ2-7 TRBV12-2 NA TGTGCAAGTCGCTCGGGACTAGCGGTGTCTTACGAGCAGTACTTC CASRSGLAVSYEQYF
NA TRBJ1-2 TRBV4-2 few TGTGCCAGCAACCAAGTTGGACCGGTAGGGTATGGCTACACCTTC CASNQVGPVGYGYTF
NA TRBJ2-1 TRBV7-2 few TGTGCCAGCAGCGGGGACTCCCTAGTTTCCAATGAGCAGTTCTTC CASSGDSLVSNEQFF
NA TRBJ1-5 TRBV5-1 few TGCGCCAGCAGCTTGTTGGGGGACAGCAATCAGCCCCAGCATTTT CASSLLGDSNQPQHF
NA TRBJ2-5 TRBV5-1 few TGCGCCAGCAGCTTGGGTATGGACCAAGAGACCCAGTACTTC CASSLGMDQETQYF
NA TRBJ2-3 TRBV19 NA TGTGCCAGTAGTATGTCTGGGAACTACGATACGCAGTATTTT CASSMSGNYDTQYF
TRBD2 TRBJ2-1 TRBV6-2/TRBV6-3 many TGTGCCAGCACTCCCCTAGCGGGAGACTACAATGAGCAGTTCTTC CASTPLAGDYNEQFF
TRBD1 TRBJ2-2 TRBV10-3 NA TGTGCCATCAGACCCGGGACAGGGTACGCCGGGGAGCTGTTTTTT CAIRPGTGYAGELFF
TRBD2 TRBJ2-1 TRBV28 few TGTGCCAGCAGTTCCGGAGCGGGAGGCGCCTACAATGAGCAGTTCTTC CASSSGAGGAYNEQFF
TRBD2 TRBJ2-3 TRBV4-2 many TGTGCCAGCAGCCTCTCGAGCGGGAGGGGGTCAGATACGCAGTATTTT CASSLSSGRGSDTQYF
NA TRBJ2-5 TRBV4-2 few TGTGCCAGCAGCCAAGATCTGGAGACCCAGTACTTC CASSQDLETQYF
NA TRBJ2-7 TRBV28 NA TGTGCCAGCAGTTTAGGCTTAGTACCCTACGAGCAGTACTTC CASSLGLVPYEQYF
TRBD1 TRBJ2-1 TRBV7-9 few TGTGCCAGCAGCTTAGGCGGGACAGGAATGGATGAGCAGTTCTTC CASSLGGTGMDEQFF
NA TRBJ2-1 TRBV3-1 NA TGTGCCAGCAGCCAAGTTCCGGCAGGGCCTTACAATGAGCAGTTCTTC CASSQVPAGPYNEQFF
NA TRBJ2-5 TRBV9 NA TGTGCCAGCAGCGTAGTCCAGGGGGGCCAAGAGACCCAGTACTTC CASSVVQGGQETQYF
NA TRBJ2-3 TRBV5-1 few TGCGCCAGCAGACAGGGCTCGGGGGCAGATACGCAGTATTTT CASRQGSGADTQYF
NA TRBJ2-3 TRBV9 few TGTGCCAGCAATGAGCTGAGCACAGATACGCAGTATTTT CASNELSTDTQYF
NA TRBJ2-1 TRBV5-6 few TGTGCCAGCAGATTGACAGGGAGGGTCAATGAGCAGTTCTTC CASRLTGRVNEQFF
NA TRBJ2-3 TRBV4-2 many TGTGCCAGCAGCCAAGCCACGGTTACGGATACGCAGTATTTT CASSQATVTDTQYF
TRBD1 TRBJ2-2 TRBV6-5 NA TGTGCCAGCAGTCGGACAGGAAACACCGGGGAGCTGTTTTTT CASSRTGNTGELFF
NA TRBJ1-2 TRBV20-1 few TGCAGTGCTAGAGATTCAGGGTCGGGCTATGGCTACACCTTC CSARDSGSGYGYTF
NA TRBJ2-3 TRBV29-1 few TGCAGCGTTAGGACCCTAGCGAACCCCACAGATACGCAGTATTTT CSVRTLANPTDTQYF
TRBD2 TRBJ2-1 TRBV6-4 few TGTGCCAGCAGTGACTCGTTAGCGGGAGGCCGGAATGAGCAGTTCTTC CASSDSLAGGRNEQFF
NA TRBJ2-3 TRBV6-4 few TGTGCCAGCAGTGACGAGGGAGTGAGCACAGATACGCAGTATTTT CASSDEGVSTDTQYF
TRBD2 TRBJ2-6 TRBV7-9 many TGTGCCAGCAGCTCGTCCAGGACTAGCGAAGAATCTGGGGCCAACGTCCTGACTTTC CASSSSRTSEESGANVLTF
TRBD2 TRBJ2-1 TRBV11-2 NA TGTGCCAGCAGCCCTCAAGCGGGACCTTACAATGAGCAGTTCTTC CASSPQAGPYNEQFF
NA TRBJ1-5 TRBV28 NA TGTGCCAGCAGTTTTTTACGTAATCAGCCCCAGCATTTT CASSFLRNQPQHF
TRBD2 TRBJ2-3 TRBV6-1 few TGTGCCGGGGGGGGGACGTTCACAGATACGCAGTATTTT CAGGGTFTDTQYF
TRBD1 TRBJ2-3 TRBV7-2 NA TGTGCCAGCAAAGAACAGGGGCTTAGCACAGATACGCAGTATTTT CASKEQGLSTDTQYF
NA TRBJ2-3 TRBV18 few TGTGCCAGCTCACCCGCTATGGGCACAGATACGCAGTATTTT CASSPAMGTDTQYF
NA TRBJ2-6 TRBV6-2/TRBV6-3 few TGTGCCAGCAGTTTTGACAGTTCTTCGGCTTCTGGGGCCAACGTCCTGACTTTC CASSFDSSSASGANVLTF
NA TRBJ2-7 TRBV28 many TGTGCCAGCAGTCCCAGCGTGCCCTACGAGCAGTACTTC CASSPSVPYEQYF
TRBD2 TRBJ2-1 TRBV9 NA TGTGCCAGCAGCGTCACTAGCGGGGCCGACAATGAGCAGTTCTTC CASSVTSGADNEQFF
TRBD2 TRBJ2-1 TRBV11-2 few TGTGCCAGCCTACACGGACTAGCGGACCGGAATGAGCAGTTCTTC CASLHGLADRNEQFF
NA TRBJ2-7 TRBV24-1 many TGTGCCACCAGTGATTGGGACAAGCCCTACGAGCAGTACTTC CATSDWDKPYEQYF
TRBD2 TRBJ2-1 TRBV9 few TGTGCCAGCACATTAGCGGGCCAGGACTACAATGAGCAGTTCTTC CASTLAGQDYNEQFF
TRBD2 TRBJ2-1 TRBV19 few TGTGCCAGTAGTATCTCGGGAGGGGCCTACAATGAGCAGTTCTTC CASSISGGAYNEQFF
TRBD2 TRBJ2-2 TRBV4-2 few TGTGCCAGCAGCCAGGGACTAGCGGGAGGTTCGAACGGGGAGCTGTTTTTT CASSQGLAGGSNGELFF
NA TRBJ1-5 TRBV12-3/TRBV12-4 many TGTGCCAGCAGTTTAAAATCGGGGGGACAGCCCCAGCATTTT CASSLKSGGQPQHF
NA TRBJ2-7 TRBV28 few TGTGCCAGCAGTCCATACAGGGGAGGCGAGCAGTACTTC CASSPYRGGEQYF
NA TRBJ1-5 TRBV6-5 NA TGTGCCAGCTCGGGACAACAAAATCAGCCCCAGCATTTT CASSGQQNQPQHF
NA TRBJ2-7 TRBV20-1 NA TGCAGTGCTAGTGAAACTGGGATCTACGAGCAGTACTTC CSASETGIYEQYF
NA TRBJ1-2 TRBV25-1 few TGTGCCAGCAGTGAACCGGACAACTACTATGGCTACACCTTC CASSEPDNYYGYTF
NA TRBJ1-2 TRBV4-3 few TGCGCCAGCAGCCAAGCCGTTTTCGATGGCTACACCTTC CASSQAVFDGYTF
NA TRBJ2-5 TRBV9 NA TGTGCCAGCAGCGTGCTGGGGGTGGAGACCCAGTACTTC CASSVLGVETQYF
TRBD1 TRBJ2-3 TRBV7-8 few TGTGCCAGCAGCTTTTTACAGGGGGATACGCAGTATTTT CASSFLQGDTQYF
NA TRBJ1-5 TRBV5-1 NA TGCGCCAGCAGCTTTCAGGGAGAGGCCAATCAGCCCCAGCATTTT CASSFQGEANQPQHF